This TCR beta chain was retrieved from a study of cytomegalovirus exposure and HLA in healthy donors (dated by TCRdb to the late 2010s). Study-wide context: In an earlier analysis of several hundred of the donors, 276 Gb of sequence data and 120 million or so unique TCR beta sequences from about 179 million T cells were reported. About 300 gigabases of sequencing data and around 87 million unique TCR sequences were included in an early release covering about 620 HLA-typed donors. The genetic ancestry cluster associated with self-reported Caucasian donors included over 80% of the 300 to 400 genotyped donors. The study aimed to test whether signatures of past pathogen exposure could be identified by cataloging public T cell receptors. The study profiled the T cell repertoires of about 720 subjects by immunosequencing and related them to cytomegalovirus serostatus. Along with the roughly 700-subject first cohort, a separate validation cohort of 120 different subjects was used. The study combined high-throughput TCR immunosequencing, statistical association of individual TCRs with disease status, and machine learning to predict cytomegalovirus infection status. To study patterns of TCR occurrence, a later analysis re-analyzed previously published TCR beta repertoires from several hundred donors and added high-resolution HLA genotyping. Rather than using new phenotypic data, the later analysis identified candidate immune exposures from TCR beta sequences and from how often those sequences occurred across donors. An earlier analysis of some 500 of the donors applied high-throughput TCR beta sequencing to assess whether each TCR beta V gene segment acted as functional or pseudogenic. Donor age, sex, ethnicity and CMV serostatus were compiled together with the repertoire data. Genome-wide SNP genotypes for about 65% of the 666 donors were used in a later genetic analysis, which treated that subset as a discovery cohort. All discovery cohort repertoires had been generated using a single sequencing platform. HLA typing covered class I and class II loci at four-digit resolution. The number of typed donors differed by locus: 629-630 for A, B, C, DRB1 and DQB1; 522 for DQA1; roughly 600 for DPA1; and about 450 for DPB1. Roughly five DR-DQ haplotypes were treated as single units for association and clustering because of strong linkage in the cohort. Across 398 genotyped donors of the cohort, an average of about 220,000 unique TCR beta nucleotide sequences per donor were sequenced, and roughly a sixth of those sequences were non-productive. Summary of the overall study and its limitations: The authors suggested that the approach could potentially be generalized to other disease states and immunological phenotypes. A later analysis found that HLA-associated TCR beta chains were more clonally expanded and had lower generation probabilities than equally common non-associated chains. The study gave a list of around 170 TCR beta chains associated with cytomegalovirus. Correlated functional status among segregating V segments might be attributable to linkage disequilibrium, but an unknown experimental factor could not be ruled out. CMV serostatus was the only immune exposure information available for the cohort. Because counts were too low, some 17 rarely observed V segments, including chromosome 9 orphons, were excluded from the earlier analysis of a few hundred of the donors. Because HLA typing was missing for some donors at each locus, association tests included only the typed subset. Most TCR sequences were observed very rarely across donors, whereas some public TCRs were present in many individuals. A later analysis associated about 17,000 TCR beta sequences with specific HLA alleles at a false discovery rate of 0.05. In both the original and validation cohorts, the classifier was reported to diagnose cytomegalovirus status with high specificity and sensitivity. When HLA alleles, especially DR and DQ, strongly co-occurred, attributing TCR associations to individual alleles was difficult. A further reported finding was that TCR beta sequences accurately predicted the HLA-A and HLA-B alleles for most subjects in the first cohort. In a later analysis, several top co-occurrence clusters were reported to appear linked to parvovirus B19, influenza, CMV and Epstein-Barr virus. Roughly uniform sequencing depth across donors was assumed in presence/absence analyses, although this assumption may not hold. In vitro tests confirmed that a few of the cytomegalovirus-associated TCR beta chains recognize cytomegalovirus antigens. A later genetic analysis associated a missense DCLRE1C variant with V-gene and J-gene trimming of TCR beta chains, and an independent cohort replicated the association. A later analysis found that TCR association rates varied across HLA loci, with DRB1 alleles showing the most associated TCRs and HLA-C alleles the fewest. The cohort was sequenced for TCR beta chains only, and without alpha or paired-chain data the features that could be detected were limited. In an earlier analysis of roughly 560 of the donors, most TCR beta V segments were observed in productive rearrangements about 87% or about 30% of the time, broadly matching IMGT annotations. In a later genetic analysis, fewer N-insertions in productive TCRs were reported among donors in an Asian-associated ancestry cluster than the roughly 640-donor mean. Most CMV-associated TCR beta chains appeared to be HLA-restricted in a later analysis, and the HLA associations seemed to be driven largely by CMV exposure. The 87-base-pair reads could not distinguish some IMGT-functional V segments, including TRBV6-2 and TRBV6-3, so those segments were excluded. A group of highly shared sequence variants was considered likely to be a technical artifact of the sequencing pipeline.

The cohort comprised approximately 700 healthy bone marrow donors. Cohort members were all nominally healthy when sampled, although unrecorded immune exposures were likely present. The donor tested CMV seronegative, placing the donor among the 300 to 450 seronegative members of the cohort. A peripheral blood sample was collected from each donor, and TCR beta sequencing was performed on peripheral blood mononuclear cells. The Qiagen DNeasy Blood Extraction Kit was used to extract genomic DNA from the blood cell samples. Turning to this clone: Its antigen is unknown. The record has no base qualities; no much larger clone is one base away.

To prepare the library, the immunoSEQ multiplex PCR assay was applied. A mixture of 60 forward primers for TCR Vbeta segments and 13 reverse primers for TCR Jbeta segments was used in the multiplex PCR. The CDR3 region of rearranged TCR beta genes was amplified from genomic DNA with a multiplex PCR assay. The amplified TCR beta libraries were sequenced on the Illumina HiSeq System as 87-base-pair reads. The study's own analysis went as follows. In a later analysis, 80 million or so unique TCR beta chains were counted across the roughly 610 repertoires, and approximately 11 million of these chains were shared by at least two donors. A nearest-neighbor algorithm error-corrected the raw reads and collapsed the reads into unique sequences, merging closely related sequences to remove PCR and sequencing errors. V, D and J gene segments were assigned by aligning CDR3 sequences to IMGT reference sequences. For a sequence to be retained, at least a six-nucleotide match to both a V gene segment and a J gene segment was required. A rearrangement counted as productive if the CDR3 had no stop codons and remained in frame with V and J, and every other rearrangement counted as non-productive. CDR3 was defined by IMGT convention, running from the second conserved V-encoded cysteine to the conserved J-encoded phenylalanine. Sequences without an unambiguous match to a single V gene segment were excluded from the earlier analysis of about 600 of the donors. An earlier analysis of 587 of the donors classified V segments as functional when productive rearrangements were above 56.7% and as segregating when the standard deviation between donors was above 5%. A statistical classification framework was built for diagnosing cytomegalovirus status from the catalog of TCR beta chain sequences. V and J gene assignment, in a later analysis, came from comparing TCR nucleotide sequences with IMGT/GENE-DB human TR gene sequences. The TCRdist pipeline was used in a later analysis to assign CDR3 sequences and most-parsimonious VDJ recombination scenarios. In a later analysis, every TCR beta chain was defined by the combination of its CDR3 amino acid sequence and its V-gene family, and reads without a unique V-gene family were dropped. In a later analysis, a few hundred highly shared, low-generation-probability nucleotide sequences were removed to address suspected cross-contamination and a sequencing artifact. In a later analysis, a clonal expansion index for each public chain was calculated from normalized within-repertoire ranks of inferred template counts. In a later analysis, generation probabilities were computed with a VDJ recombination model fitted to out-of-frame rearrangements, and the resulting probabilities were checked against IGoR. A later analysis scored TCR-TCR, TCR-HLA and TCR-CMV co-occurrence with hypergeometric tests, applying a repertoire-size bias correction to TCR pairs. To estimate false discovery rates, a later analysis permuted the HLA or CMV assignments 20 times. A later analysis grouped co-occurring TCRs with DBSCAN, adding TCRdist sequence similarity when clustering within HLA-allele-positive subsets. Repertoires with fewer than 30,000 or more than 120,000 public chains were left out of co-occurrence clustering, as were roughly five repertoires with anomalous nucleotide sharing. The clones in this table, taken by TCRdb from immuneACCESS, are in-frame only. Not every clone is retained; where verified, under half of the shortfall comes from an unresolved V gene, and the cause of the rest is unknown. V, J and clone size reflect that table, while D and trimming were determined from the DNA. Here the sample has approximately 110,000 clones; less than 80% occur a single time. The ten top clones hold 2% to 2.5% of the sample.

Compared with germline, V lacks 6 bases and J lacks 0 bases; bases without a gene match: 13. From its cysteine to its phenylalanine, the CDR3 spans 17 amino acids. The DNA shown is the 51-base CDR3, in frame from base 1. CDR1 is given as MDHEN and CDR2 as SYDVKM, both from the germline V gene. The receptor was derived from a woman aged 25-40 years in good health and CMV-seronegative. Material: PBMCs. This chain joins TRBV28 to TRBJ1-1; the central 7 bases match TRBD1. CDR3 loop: CASRSFRQGLMNTEAFF. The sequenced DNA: TGTGCCAGCAGATCATTTAGACAGGGTCTCATGAACACTGAAGCTTTCTTT.